Included here is one TCR beta chain sequence, with context. The source of the sample is a study of neoadjuvant anti-PD-1 for oral cavity cancer. The protocol was immunoSEQ multiplex PCR, while the TCRdb copy is restricted to in-frame clones and leaves out a portion. The sample lists around 18,000 clones, approximately 70% seen once, with roughly 3% in the top ten. The CDR3 has 13 residues. Germline V lookup: CDR1 LNHDA, CDR2 SQIVND (reference sequence). The V gene end was trimmed by 4 bases and the J gene end by 3 bases; junction bases not matched to a gene: 3. Patients had newly diagnosed, untreated stage II-IVA oral cavity squamous cell carcinoma.

The clonotype comes from a person aged 35-80 years with oral cavity squamous cell carcinoma. The specimen was PBMCs, collected before nivolumab (anti-PD-1) treatment. The J gene is TRBJ2-7, the V gene TRBV19, with TRBD2 identical over 7 bases. Here the CDR3 DNA reads TGTGCCAGTAGTAGGACTAGTCTCTACGAGCAGTACTTC. It is translated as CASSRTSLYEQYF.